The subject of this entry is one TCR beta chain. The antigen is unknown. At one end the junction does not follow the germline gene, possibly because of a read error. This entry belongs to a study of shared clonotypes between healthy human individuals. TCRdb keeps only in-frame clones here, not all; method: immunoSEQ multiplex PCR. The sample carries some 2,100,000 clones, about 92% recorded once. Naive CD8 populations comprised CD45RO-negative cells positively selected for CCR7, excluding terminally differentiated effector memory CD45RA+ cells. Germline V lookup: CDR1 MNHEY, CDR2 SMNVEV (reference sequence). The CDR3 is 13 amino acids. Study-wide results and limits: Generation probabilities of non-shared clonotypes were lower (relative to those shared by all four donors). About 5% of naive CD4 clonotypes were shared across a handful of donors.

Sequencing was performed on naive CD8+ T cells from PBMCs. This TCR came from a man aged 18-30 years in good health. Some clones in this sample may be carry-over from other donors' samples. The chain recombines TRBV27 with TRBJ2-7; 8 bases match TRBD1. The CDR3 is CASSSHQGARPVF. The CDR3 DNA is TGTGCCAGCAGTTCACATCAGGGGGCCCGACCCGTTTTC.